This T cell receptor beta chain was profiled in a study of T cells after yellow fever vaccination. Study-wide results and limits: A small share of clonotypes appeared in both CD4 and CD8 compartments.

One entry per CDR3 protein, called by TCRdb with MiXCR from the 5' RACE reads. This table holds approximately 32,000 distinct CDR3 sequences, 10% found once. This clonotype has at least ten counts. The ends were cut back, 6 bases at V and 6 bases at J, with 18 bases in the middle. The CDR3 is 15 amino acids. The V gene's germline CDR1 is LNHDA and CDR2 SQIVND (reference sequence). The chain carries TRBV19 and TRBJ1-5; possible D gene TRBD1, 5 bases. This TCR derives from a man between 18 and 29 years old who received the YFV17D yellow fever vaccine. This specimen consisted of PBMCs, either bulk or a sorted T-cell subset (CD4+, CD8+, memory, or dextramer-sorted; not recorded which), obtained less than 18 days after the first yellow fever vaccination. The CDR3 DNA reads TGTGCCAGTAGGACCGGGACGGCCGGTGGTCAGCCCCAGCATTTT. Its protein is CASRTGTAGGQPQHF. The variable domain in full, with the rest retrieved from reference TRBV19 and TRBJ1-5, is DGGITQSPKYLFRKEGQNVTLSCEQNLNHDAMYWYRQDPGQGLRLIYYSQIVNDFQKGDIAEGYSVSREKKESFPLTVTSAQKNPTAFYLCASRTGTAGGQPQHFGDGTRLSIL.